This TCR beta chain derives from a study of cytomegalovirus exposure and HLA in healthy donors. Study as a whole: For the approximately 400 genotyped donors, over 80% fell within the Caucasian-associated ancestry cluster. Regarding the study as a whole: The authors enumerated 180 or so TCR beta chains as linked to cytomegalovirus.

Note on this clone: Its antigen remains unidentified.

The PCR contained 60 Vbeta and 13 Jbeta primers. Original processing notes: Approximately 79 million unique TCR beta chains, 9.5 million to 11 million of them shared, were counted by a later analysis. Repertoires were generated with immunoSEQ multiplex PCR, while TCRdb's copy carries only in-frame clones and drops some. V and J calls and clone size are those listed in that table; D and trimming were worked out from the DNA. The sample contains some 4,000 clones, 65% to 85% of which appear only once. Trimming removed 2 bases at V and 7 bases at J, with 12 bases between. The length of the CDR3 is 13 residues. In germline, CDR1 is GTSNPN, CDR2 SVGIG (reference sequence).

The chain recombines TRBV30 with TRBJ2-1; D perhaps matches TRBD2 (6 bases). Material: PBMCs. The sequence came from a middle-aged woman in good health and CMV-seropositive. This chain's CDR3 is CAWSSRDWNEQFF. The CDR3 DNA is TGTGCCTGGAGTTCCAGGGACTGGAATGAGCAGTTCTTC. Using reference TRBV30 and TRBJ2-1 for the parts outside the CDR3, the full variable domain is SQTIHQWPATLVQPVGSPLSLECTVEGTSNPNLYWYRQAAGRGLQLLFYSVGIGQISSEVPQNLSASRPQDRQFILSSKKLLLSDSGFYLCAWSSRDWNEQFFGPGTRLTVL.